This passage covers 9 T cell receptor beta chains from one sample sequenced in a study of early T cells in non-severe SARS-CoV-2 infection. Via MiXCR, TCRdb re-called the 5' RACE reads, giving one row per CDR3 protein. This table has around 30,000 distinct CDR3 sequences, more than 5% appearing once. Input material: whole blood. Source of these receptors: an adult who was a healthcare worker with PCR-confirmed SARS-CoV-2 infection or an uninfected control (not recorded which).

This clonotype has ten or more counts. V and J are TRBV15 and TRBJ1-4; D is perhaps TRBD1 (5 bases). Per germline, CDR1 LNHNV and CDR2 YYDKDF (reference sequence). V was cut by 0 bases and J by 7 bases, with 12 bases left in between. The CDR3 contains 15 residues. Here the CDR3 reads CATSREGRVSEKLFF. CDR3 in DNA: TGTGCCACCAGCAGAGAGGGCAGGGTTTCTGAAAAACTGTTTTTT.

The sample holds a few counts of this clonotype. V gene TRBV6-6 combines with J gene TRBJ2-1, with D unresolved. CDR1 MNHNY and CDR2 SVGAGI come from the germline V gene (reference sequence). The ends were cut back, 0 bases at V and 8 bases at J, with 5 bases in the middle. There are 12 residues in the CDR3. The CDR3 here is CASSYSNDEQFF. Written as DNA, the CDR3 is TGTGCCAGCAGTTACTCGAACGATGAGCAGTTCTTC.

The table lists this clonotype with a few counts. V is TRBV7-6 and J is TRBJ2-2, with D possibly being TRBD2 (5 bases). This CDR3 comprises 14 residues. Germline loops: CDR1 SGHVS, CDR2 FNYEAQ. Trimming removed 3 bases at V and 1 base at J, with 6 bases between. The CDR3 nucleotides are TGTGCCAGCAGCTTGGACTTGAACACCGGGGAGCTGTTTTTT. It encodes CASSLDLNTGELFF.

The sample holds many counts of this clonotype. The gene calls are TRBV5-1 and TRBJ2-2, with TRBD2 identical over 10 bases. The CDR3 is 15 residues long. V was clipped by 1 base and J by 6 bases; unmatched bases: 3. Per germline, CDR1 SGHRS and CDR2 YFSETQ. This chain's CDR3 is CASSLSSGRAGELFF. The DNA for the CDR3 is TGCGCCAGCAGCTTGAGCAGCGGGAGGGCCGGGGAGCTGTTTTTT.

This clonotype was counted at least ten times. This chain's CDR3 is CASRAAETQYF. CDR3 nucleotides: TGTGCCAGCAGGGCCGCAGAGACCCAGTACTTC. The genes are TRBV5-5 and TRBJ2-5; D is uncertain. Germline V gives CDR1 SGHKS, CDR2 YYEKEE (reference sequence). This CDR3 has 11 amino acids. V dropped 5 bases and J dropped 4 bases, with 6 bases sitting between them.

This clonotype was seen a few times. The chain couples TRBV12-3 or TRBV12-4 to TRBJ2-3; TRBD2 aligns across 9 bases. Losses at the gene ends were 3 bases for V and 2 bases for J; bases not matched to a gene: 6. This CDR3 comprises 16 residues. The CDR3 protein is CASSFARGGDTDTQYF. In nucleotides, the CDR3 is TGTGCCAGCAGTTTTGCGCGGGGGGGCGACACAGATACGCAGTATTTT.

The rearrangement links TRBV27 to TRBJ1-1, with D tentatively TRBD1 (6 bases). CDR1 MNHEY and CDR2 SMNVEV come from the germline V gene (reference sequence). The CDR3 extends over 20 amino acids. V was cut by 6 bases and J by 0 bases, with 29 bases left in between. The CDR3 protein is CASSHAGRGPTGLMNTEAFF. The CDR3 nucleotides read TGTGCCAGCAGCCACGCAGGCAGGGGTCCCACCGGGTTGATGAACACTGAAGCTTTCTTT.

Ten or more counts support this clonotype. CDR3 sequence: CASSPGTGGNTIYF. CDR3 nucleotides: TGTGCCAGCAGTCCGGGGACAGGCGGAAACACCATATATTTT. This chain links TRBV7-7 with TRBJ1-3; 8 nucleotides line up with TRBD1. Germline CDR1 SSHAT, CDR2 FNYEAQ (reference sequence). There are 14 residues in the CDR3. V lost 6 bases and J lost 4; bases outside the gene matches: 5.

Many counts were recorded for this clonotype. The chain carries TRBV5-4 and TRBJ2-1, with D perhaps TRBD2 (5 bases). The CDR3 totals 16 residues. Germline V gene lookup returns CDR1 SGHNT and CDR2 YYREEE (reference sequence). Trimming left V 2 bases short and J 1 base short, with 13 bases between. The DNA for the CDR3 is TGTGCCAGCAGCTTTTTAGGACTGGGGTCCTACAATGAGCAGTTCTTC. Protein: CASSFLGLGSYNEQFF.